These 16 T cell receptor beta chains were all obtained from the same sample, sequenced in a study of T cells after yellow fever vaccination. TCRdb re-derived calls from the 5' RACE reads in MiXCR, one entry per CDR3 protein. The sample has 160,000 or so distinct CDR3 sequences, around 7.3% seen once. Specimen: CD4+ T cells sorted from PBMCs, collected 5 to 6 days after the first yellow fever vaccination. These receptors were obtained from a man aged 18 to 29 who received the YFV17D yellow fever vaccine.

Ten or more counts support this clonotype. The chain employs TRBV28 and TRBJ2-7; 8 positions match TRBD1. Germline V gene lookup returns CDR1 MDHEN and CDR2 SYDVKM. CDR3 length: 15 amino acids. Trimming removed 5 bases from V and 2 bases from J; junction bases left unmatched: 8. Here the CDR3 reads CASSLSGTGPYEQYF. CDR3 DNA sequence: TGTGCCAGCAGTCTCTCGGGGACAGGCCCCTACGAGCAGTACTTC.

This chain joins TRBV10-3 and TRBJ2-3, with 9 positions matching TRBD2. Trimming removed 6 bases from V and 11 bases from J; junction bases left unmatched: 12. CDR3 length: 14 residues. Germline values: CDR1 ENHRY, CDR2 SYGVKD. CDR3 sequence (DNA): TGTGCCATCAGCGCCGCGGGGGGGCCCGGTAGGCAGTATTTT. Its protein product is CAISAAGGPGRQYF.

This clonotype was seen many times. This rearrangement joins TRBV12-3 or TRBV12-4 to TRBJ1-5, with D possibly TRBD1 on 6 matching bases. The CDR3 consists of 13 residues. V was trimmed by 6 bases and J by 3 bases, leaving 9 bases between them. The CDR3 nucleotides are TGTGCCAGCAGCCGGACAGACAATCAGCCCCAGCATTTT. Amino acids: CASSRTDNQPQHF.

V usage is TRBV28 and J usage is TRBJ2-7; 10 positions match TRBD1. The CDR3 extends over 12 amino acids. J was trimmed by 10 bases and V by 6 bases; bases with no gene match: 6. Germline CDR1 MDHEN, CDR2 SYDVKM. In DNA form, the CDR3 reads TGTGCCAGCAGGATGACAGGGGGCGACCAGTACGTC. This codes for CASRMTGGDQYV.

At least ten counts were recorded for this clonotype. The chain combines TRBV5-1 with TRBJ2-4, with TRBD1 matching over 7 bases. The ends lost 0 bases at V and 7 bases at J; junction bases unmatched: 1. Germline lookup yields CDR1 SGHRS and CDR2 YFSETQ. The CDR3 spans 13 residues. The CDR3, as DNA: TGCGCCAGCAGCTTGGTGGGACAGAACATTCAGTACTTC. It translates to CASSLVGQNIQYF.

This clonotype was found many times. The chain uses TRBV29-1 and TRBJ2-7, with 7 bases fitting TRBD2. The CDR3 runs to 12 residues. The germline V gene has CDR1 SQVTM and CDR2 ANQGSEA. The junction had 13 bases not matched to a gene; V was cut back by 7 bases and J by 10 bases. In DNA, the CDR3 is TGCAGCGCCTCCGCAGGGCGGGGGAGTCAGTACTTC. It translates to CSASAGRGSQYF.

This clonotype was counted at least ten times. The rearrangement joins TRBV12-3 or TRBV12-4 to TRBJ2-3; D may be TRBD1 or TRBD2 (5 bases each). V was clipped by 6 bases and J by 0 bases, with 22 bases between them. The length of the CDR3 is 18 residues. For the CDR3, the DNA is TGTGCCAGCAGCCAAAAAGAGTCCTGGGGGATTAGCACAGATACGCAGTATTTT. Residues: CASSQKESWGISTDTQYF.

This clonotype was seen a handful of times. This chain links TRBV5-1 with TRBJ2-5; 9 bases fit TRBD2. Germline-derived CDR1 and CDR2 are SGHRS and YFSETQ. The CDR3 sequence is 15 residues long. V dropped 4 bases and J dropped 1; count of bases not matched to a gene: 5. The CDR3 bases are TGCGCCAGCAGCGTTAGCGGGGGTCTCCAAGAGACCCAGTACTTC. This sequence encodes CASSVSGGLQETQYF.

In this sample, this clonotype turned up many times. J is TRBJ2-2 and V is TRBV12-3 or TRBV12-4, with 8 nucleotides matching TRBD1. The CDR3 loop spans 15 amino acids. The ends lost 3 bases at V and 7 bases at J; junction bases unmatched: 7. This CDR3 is CASSFRTGYDGELFF. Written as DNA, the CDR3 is TGTGCCAGCAGTTTCAGGACAGGGTATGACGGGGAGCTGTTTTTT.

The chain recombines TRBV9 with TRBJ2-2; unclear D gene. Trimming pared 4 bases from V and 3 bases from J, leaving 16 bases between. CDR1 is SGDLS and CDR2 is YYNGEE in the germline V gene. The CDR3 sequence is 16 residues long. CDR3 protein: CASSIREERDTGELFF. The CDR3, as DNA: TGTGCCAGCAGCATACGAGAGGAACGAGACACCGGGGAGCTGTTTTTT.

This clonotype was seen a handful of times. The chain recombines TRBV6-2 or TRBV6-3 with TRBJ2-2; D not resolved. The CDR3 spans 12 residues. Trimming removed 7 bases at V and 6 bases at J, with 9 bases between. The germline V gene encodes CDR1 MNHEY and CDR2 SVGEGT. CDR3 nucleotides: TGTGCCAGCACCCTCTACCCCGGGGAGCTGTTTTTT. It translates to CASTLYPGELFF.

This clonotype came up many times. For the CDR3, the DNA is TGTGCCAGCAGCCAACCGGGACAGGGAACCTACGAGCAGTACTTC. The encoded protein is CASSQPGQGTYEQYF. The gene calls are TRBV3-1 and TRBJ2-7, with TRBD1 matching over 9 bases. This CDR3 has 15 residues. J was trimmed by 2 bases and V by 2 bases; bases with no gene match: 4. The V gene's germline CDR1 is LGHDT and CDR2 YNNKEL (reference sequence).

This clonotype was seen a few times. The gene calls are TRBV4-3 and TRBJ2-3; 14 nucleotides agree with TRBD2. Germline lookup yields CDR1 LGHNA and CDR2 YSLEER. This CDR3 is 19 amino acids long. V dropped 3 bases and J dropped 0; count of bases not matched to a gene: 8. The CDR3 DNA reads TGCGCCAGCAGCCACCGCACGGGACTAGCGGGGGAAAGCACAGATACGCAGTATTTT. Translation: CASSHRTGLAGESTDTQYF.

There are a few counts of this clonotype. The CDR3 reads CASSYGGGPLTDTQYF. For the CDR3, the DNA is TGTGCCAGCAGTTACGGTGGGGGGCCCCTCACAGATACGCAGTATTTT. This chain links TRBV6-5 with TRBJ2-3; tentatively, D is TRBD1 or TRBD2 (6 bases each). V was shortened by 2 bases and J by 2 bases, with 14 bases between the two germline ends. The germline CDR1 and CDR2 sequences are MNHEY and SVGAGI. The CDR3 extends over 16 amino acids.

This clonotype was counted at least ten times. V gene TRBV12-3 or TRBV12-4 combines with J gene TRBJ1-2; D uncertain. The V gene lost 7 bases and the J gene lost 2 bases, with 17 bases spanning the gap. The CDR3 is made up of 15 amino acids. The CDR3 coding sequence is TGTGCCAGCACCCAAAGGTGGGAGATCAACTATGGCTACACCTTC. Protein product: CASTQRWEINYGYTF.

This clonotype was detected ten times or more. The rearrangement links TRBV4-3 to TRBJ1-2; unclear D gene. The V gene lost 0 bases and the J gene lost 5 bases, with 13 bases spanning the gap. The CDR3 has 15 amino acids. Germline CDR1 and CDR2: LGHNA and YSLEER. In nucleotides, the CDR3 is TGCGCCAGCAGCCAAGATTGGACGGGCACATATGGCTACACCTTC. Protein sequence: CASSQDWTGTYGYTF.